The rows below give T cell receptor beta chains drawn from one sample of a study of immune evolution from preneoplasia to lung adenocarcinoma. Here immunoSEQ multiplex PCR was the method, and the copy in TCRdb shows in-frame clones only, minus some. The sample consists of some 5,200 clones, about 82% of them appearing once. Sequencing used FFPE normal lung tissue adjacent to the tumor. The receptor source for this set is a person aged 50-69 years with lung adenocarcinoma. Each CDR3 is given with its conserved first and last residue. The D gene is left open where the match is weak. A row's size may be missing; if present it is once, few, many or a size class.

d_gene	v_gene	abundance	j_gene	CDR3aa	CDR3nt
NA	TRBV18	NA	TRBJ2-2	CASGGTQRTGELFF	TGTGCCAGCGGAGGGACTCAACGAACCGGGGAGCTGTTTTTT
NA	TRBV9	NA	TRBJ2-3	CASSVARTPGIDTQYF	TGTGCCAGCAGCGTAGCGCGTACCCCAGGGATTGATACGCAGTATTTT
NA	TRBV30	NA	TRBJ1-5	CAWSVGPVDQPQHF	TGTGCCTGGAGTGTAGGGCCAGTGGATCAGCCCCAGCATTTT
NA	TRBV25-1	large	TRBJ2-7	CASSDSGDEQYF	TGTGCCAGCAGTGATTCGGGGGACGAGCAGTACTTC
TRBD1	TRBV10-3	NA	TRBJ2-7	CAISERQGATNEQYF	TGTGCCATCAGTGAGAGACAGGGGGCGACGAACGAGCAGTACTTC
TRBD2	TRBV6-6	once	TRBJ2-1	CASSSTSGRTNEQFF	TGTGCCAGCAGTTCGACTAGCGGGAGAACCAATGAGCAGTTCTTC
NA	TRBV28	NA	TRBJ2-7	CASTSQSPYEQYF	TGTGCCAGCACCTCGCAGTCCCCCTACGAGCAGTACTTC
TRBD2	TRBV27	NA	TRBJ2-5	CASSLWAGANQETQYF	TGTGCCAGCAGTTTATGGGCGGGAGCCAACCAAGAGACCCAGTACTTC
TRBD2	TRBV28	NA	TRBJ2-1	CASSEAGAFSDEQFF	TGTGCCAGCAGTGAAGCGGGAGCTTTTTCTGATGAGCAGTTCTTC
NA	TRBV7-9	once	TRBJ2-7	CASSSWTDYEQYF	TGTGCCAGCAGCTCCTGGACGGACTACGAGCAGTACTTC
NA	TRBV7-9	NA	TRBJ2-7	CASSWRGMNEQYF	TGTGCCAGCAGCTGGAGGGGGATGAACGAGCAGTACTTC
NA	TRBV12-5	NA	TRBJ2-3	CASGFPETSYDTQYF	TGTGCTAGTGGTTTCCCTGAGACTAGTTACGATACGCAGTATTTT
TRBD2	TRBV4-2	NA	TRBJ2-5	CASSPEPGLAGQETQYF	TGTGCCAGCAGCCCCGAGCCGGGACTAGCGGGCCAAGAGACCCAGTACTTC
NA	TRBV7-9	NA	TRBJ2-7	CASSSILDSSYEQYF	TGTGCCAGCAGCTCGATACTGGACAGCTCCTACGAGCAGTACTTC
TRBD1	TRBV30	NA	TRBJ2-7	CAWKKGQPDFYEQYF	TGTGCCTGGAAAAAGGGACAGCCAGACTTTTACGAGCAGTACTTC
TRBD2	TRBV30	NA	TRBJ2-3	CAWSFLAGGTDTQYF	TGTGCCTGGAGTTTCCTAGCGGGGGGCACAGATACGCAGTATTTT
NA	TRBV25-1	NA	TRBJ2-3	CASSVGFADTQYF	TGTGCCAGCAGTGTTGGATTCGCAGATACGCAGTATTTT